This T cell receptor beta chain was retrieved from a study of T cell clonality in common variable immunodeficiency. Notes on the study in general: Authors noted CVID clonality's cause needs subpopulation repertoire sequencing. CVID subjects shared fewer TCRbeta clones than healthy controls did. CVID subjects had higher TCRbeta clonality than healthy controls, most marked in about a third. Reportedly, TCR beta sequences from common variable immunodeficiency showed fewer deletions and N-nucleotide insertions.

This clone showed up many times. Its antigen remains unidentified. The sample contains more than one DNA sequence encoding this CDR3. The data were produced by immunoSEQ multiplex PCR, yet TCRdb's version contains in-frame clones alone and is incomplete. Observed in the sample are tens of thousands of clones, none of them singletons. The TCR sequence derives from a person aged 18-70 years in good health. Source material: peripheral blood mononuclear cells.

The CDR3 bases that were read are TGTGCCAGTAGTATCGGACTACAGGAGACC. Its translation is CASSIGLQET. The CDR3 in full is CASSIGLQETQYF. V is TRBV19 and J is TRBJ2-5; D is perhaps TRBD2 (6 bases). Sequencing ends 3 residues short of the CDR3 end; the germline J gene provides the rest. V was clipped by 3 bases and J by 5 bases, with 10 bases between them. The germline gives CDR1 LNHDA, CDR2 SQIVND (reference sequence). The CDR3 spans 13 residues.